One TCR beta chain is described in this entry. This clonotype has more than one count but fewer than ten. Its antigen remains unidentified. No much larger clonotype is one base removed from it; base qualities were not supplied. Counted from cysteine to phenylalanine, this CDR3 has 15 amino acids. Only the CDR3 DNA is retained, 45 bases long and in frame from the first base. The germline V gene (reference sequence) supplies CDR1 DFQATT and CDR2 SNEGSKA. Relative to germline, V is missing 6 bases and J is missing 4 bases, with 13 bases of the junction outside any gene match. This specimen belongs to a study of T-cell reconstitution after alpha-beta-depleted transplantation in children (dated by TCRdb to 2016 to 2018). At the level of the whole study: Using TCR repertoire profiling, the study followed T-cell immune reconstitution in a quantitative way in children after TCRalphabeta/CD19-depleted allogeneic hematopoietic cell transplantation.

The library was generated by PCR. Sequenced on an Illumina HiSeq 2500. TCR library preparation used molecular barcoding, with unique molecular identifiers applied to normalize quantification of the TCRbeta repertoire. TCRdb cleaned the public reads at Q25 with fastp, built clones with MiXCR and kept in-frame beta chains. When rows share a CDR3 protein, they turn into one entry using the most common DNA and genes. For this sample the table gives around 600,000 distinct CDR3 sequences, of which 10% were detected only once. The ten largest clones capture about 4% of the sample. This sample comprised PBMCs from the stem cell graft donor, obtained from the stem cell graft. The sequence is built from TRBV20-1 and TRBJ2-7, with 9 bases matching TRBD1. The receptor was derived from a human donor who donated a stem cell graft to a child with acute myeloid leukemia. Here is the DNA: TGCAGTGCCACAGTCCACCGGGACAGGGTGTACGAGCAGTACTTC. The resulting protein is CSATVHRDRVYEQYF.